These 28 T cell receptor beta chains share one sample of origin, sequenced in a study of cytotoxic CD8 clonotypes in ibrutinib-treated CLL. Here immunoSEQ multiplex PCR was the method, and the copy in TCRdb shows in-frame clones only, minus some. The repertoire holds about 86,000 clones, with about 86% as singletons. Specimen: PBMCs, collected before ibrutinib treatment. The receptors here all came from a human donor with chronic lymphocytic leukemia.

V and J are TRBV29-1 and TRBJ2-5, with a possible D match to TRBD1 (6 bases). Germline assignment: CDR1 SQVTM and CDR2 ANQGSEA. CDR3 length equals 13 residues. Trimming pared 5 bases from V and 2 bases from J, leaving 12 bases between. The CDR3 reads CSVMLGGQETQYF. CDR3 sequence (DNA): TGCAGCGTTATGCTAGGGGGACAAGAGACCCAGTACTTC.

V usage is TRBV2 and J usage is TRBJ1-1, with D possibly matching TRBD1 (6 bases). The CDR3 spans 14 residues. CDR1 and CDR2 from the germline V gene are SNHLY and FYNNEI. Trimming removed 6 bases at V and 0 bases at J, with 11 bases between. The CDR3 nucleotides read TGTGCCAGCAGCCACAGGGCCCTGAACACTGAAGCTTTCTTT. This translates into CASSHRALNTEAFF.

This chain links TRBV10-3 with TRBJ2-3; D is uncertain. Germline assignment: CDR1 ENHRY and CDR2 SYGVKD. The germline V and J ends were trimmed by 2 bases and 0 bases, with 9 bases remaining between them. This CDR3 region has 15 residues. The CDR3 DNA is TGTGCCATCAGTGAGGACACCTCTAGCACAGATACGCAGTATTTT. Its protein is CAISEDTSSTDTQYF.

The chain joins TRBV6-6 to TRBJ1-5; D possibly corresponds to TRBD1 (5 bases). The V end was cut by 6 bases, the J end by 4 bases, with 16 bases between. The CDR3 sequence is 15 residues long. The germline V gene has CDR1 MNHNY and CDR2 SVGAGI (reference sequence). The CDR3 here is CASSKTVGANQPQHF. CDR3 sequence (DNA): TGTGCCAGCAGCAAGACGGTCGGGGCAAATCAGCCCCAGCATTTT.

This chain joins TRBV10-3 and TRBJ2-5, with 8 bases fitting TRBD1. CDR1 is ENHRY and CDR2 is SYGVKD in the germline V gene. With 10 bases clipped from V and 5 bases from J, the junction kept 12 bases outside the gene matches. The CDR3 runs to 14 residues. Written as DNA, the CDR3 is TGTGCCACCGGGGAAATCCAGGGGGCGGAGACCCAGTACTTC. It specifies CATGEIQGAETQYF.

The rearrangement joins TRBV28 to TRBJ2-7; 7 bases map to TRBD2. V dropped 7 bases and J dropped 4; count of bases not matched to a gene: 4. Germline V CDR1 and CDR2: MDHEN, SYDVKM. The CDR3 loop spans 12 amino acids. As DNA, the CDR3 is TGTGCCAGCACTAGCGGAAGGTACGAGCAGTACTTC. It encodes CASTSGRYEQYF.

The CDR3 nucleotides read TGCGCCAGCAGCTCCCCGGGACTAGCGGGAGGGGATTATTACAATGAGCAGTTCTTC. Amino acids: CASSSPGLAGGDYYNEQFF. The genes are TRBV5-1 and TRBJ2-1; 16 positions match TRBD2. The germline gives CDR1 SGHRS, CDR2 YFSETQ. The J segment lost 4 bases and the V segment lost 3 bases, leaving 10 bases of the junction unmatched. The CDR3 is 19 residues long.

The V and J genes are TRBV7-9 and TRBJ1-1; D call uncertain. V lost 1 base and J lost 9, with 12 bases in between. The CDR3 runs to 13 residues. Per germline, CDR1 SEHNR and CDR2 FQNEAQ (reference sequence). Written as DNA, the CDR3 is TGTGCCAGCAGCTTAGGAGAGGCCGGTAAAGCTTTCTTT. The encoded protein is CASSLGEAGKAFF.

A single count supports this clone. The chain recombines TRBV19 with TRBJ1-4, with 10 bases identical to TRBD1. J gave up 4 bases and V 3 bases, and 5 bases lay outside the gene matches. Germline-derived CDR1 and CDR2 are LNHDA and SQIVND (reference sequence). The CDR3 consists of 16 residues. The CDR3 bases are TGTGCCAGTAGTATTGTGGGACAGGGGCTTAATGAAAAACTGTTTTTT. It yields the protein CASSIVGQGLNEKLFF.

This clone was detected only once. J is TRBJ1-5 and V is TRBV4-1, with D possibly TRBD1 on 5 matching bases. CDR1 is MGHRA, CDR2 YSYEKL, per germline. CDR3 size: 16 residues. V gave up 3 bases and J gave up 0 bases, with 12 bases separating them. CDR3 sequence: CASSHGGTNSNQPQHF. The DNA of the CDR3 is TGCGCCAGCAGCCATGGAGGGACTAATAGCAATCAGCCCCAGCATTTT.

V is TRBV18 and J is TRBJ2-3, with 7 bases matching TRBD1. Germline CDR1 KGHSH, CDR2 LQKENI. Trimming cost V 8 bases and J 2 bases; bases outside gene matches: 7. The CDR3 totals 14 residues. In DNA, the CDR3 is TGTGCCAGCCAACGGGACAGAACCACAGATACGCAGTATTTT. Translating it yields CASQRDRTTDTQYF.

The rearrangement links TRBV9 to TRBJ2-7, with D unresolved. Germline values: CDR1 SGDLS, CDR2 YYNGEE. The V end lost 0 bases, the J end lost 3 bases, and 4 bases lay between the germline ends. This CDR3 region has 12 residues. CDR3 DNA sequence: TGTGCCAGCAGCGTAGAGGGCTACGAGCAGTACTTC. It encodes CASSVEGYEQYF.

This chain uses TRBV11-1 with TRBJ2-3, with 7 bases that match TRBD1. Germline V gives CDR1 SGHAT, CDR2 FQDESV (reference sequence). Trimming cost V 5 bases and J 2 bases; bases outside gene matches: 10. The CDR3 totals 16 residues. CDR3 coding DNA: TGTGCCAGCAGCGCAAAGACCGGGACAGACACAGATACGCAGTATTTT. Its translation: CASSAKTGTDTDTQYF.

The V call is TRBV9, the J call TRBJ2-3; D not certain. The CDR3 covers 15 residues. Germline V lookup: CDR1 SGDLS, CDR2 YYNGEE. The V end was cut by 0 bases, the J end by 0 bases, with 8 bases between. This CDR3 is CASSVEAMSTDTQYF. In DNA form, the CDR3 reads TGTGCCAGCAGCGTAGAGGCTATGAGCACAGATACGCAGTATTTT.

This chain connects TRBV6-1 to TRBJ1-3; a possible D gene is TRBD1 (6 bases). The CDR3 totals 15 residues. The V end was cut by 6 bases, the J end by 0 bases, with 12 bases between. CDR1 and CDR2 (germline): MNHNS, SASEGT. CDR3 coding DNA: TGTGCCAGCAGCCGGGCGGACAGCTCTGGAAACACCATATATTTT. Protein: CASSRADSSGNTIYF.

CDR3 DNA: TGTGCCAGCAGGGCTACACGGATCACAGATACGCAGTATTTT. As protein: CASRATRITDTQYF. The gene calls are TRBV27 and TRBJ2-3; D ambiguous. CDR1 is MNHEY, CDR2 SMNVEV, per germline (reference sequence). V shed 6 bases and J shed 2 bases, with 12 bases lying between them. This CDR3 is 14 amino acids long.

The rearrangement joins TRBV5-1 to TRBJ2-3, with D uncertain. The CDR3 has 13 amino acids. The germline V and J ends were trimmed by 4 bases and 0 bases, with 6 bases remaining between them. Germline CDR1 is SGHRS and CDR2 is YFSETQ. Written as DNA, the CDR3 is TGCGCCAGCAGCCCATCTAGCACAGATACGCAGTATTTT. Amino acids: CASSPSSTDTQYF.

The chain joins TRBV30 to TRBJ1-2, with D tentatively TRBD1 (6 bases). Germline-derived CDR1 and CDR2 are GTSNPN and SVGIG (reference sequence). CDR3 length equals 13 residues. V lost 8 bases, J lost 8 bases, and 21 bases lay in between. CDR3 residues: CAAGTPILSGYTF. The CDR3 region has the DNA TGTGCCGCTGGGACACCGATACTATCCGGCTACACCTTC.

The CDR3 DNA reads as TGTGCCACCAGCAGGCACCGGGAGGGCCCTTTAAATGAGCAGTTCTTC. Protein sequence: CATSRHREGPLNEQFF. This chain uses TRBV15 with TRBJ2-1; TRBD2 matches 8 bases. Germline V gene data show CDR1 as LNHNV and CDR2 as YYDKDF (reference sequence). This CDR3 has 16 residues. Losses at the gene ends were 3 bases for V and 7 bases for J; bases not matched to a gene: 11.

V is TRBV5-1 and J is TRBJ2-7; D gene uncertain. This CDR3 contains 12 residues. Germline V gives CDR1 SGHRS, CDR2 YFSETQ. V was trimmed by 0 bases and J by 4 bases, leaving 5 bases between them. The CDR3 nucleotides read TGCGCCAGCAGCTTGGTGGTATACGAGCAGTACTTC. Translated, it gives CASSLVVYEQYF.

CDR3 nucleotide sequence: TGTGCCAGCAGCGGAGACGGGTACGTCTACACCTTC. Its protein product is CASSGDGYVYTF. The chain combines TRBV7-2 with TRBJ1-2, with D unclear. Germline assignment: CDR1 SGHTA and CDR2 FQGNSA. With 5 bases removed from V and 10 bases from J, the gap between germline ends came to 14 bases. The CDR3 runs 12 residues.

The V call is TRBV7-6, the J call TRBJ2-2; 10 bases fit TRBD2. Unmatched junction bases numbered 7, after V lost 5 bases and J lost 4 bases. CDR1 and CDR2 from the germline V gene are SGHVS and FNYEAQ. The CDR3 spans 16 residues. CDR3 DNA: TGTGCCAGCAGCCCGCTAGCGGGAGAGAGCACCGGGGAGCTGTTTTTT. Translated: CASSPLAGESTGELFF.

This clone is medium-sized in the sample. This chain uses TRBV29-1 with TRBJ2-1, with a tentative D call TRBD2 (5 bases). Germline V gene lookup returns CDR1 SQVTM and CDR2 ANQGSEA. The CDR3 runs to 16 residues. V was shortened by 0 bases and J by 0 bases, with 12 bases between the two germline ends. CDR3 region: CSVEDPGESSYNEQFF. The CDR3 DNA reads TGCAGCGTTGAAGATCCTGGGGAGAGCTCCTACAATGAGCAGTTCTTC.

The V call is TRBV29-1, the J call TRBJ2-2, with 7 bases lining up with TRBD1. This CDR3 region has 15 residues. V gave up 6 bases and J gave up 6 bases; unmatched junction bases: 13. The germline CDR1 and CDR2 sequences are SQVTM and ANQGSEA. CDR3 bases: TGCAGCGTCAAGATCCGGGACAGCCTTCCCGGGGAGCTGTTTTTT. Translating gives CSVKIRDSLPGELFF.

The chain uses TRBV29-1 and TRBJ2-7, with D tentatively TRBD1 (6 bases). Trimming stripped 1 base from V and 6 bases from J, with 19 bases between. CDR3 size: 15 residues. CDR1 is SQVTM and CDR2 is ANQGSEA in the germline V gene. CDR3 sequence reads: CSVEGGGGRTFEQYF. CDR3 nucleotides: TGCAGCGTTGAAGGAGGTGGGGGCAGGACGTTCGAGCAGTACTTC.

This clone was recorded a few times. The V gene is TRBV5-1, the J gene TRBJ2-2; D is uncertain. V was trimmed by 4 bases and J by 6 bases, leaving 10 bases between them. The CDR3 extends over 13 amino acids. Germline V CDR1 and CDR2: SGHRS, YFSETQ. The CDR3 nucleotides read TGCGCCAGCAGCCCGGCCGTGGCCGGGGAGCTGTTTTTT. Translation gives CASSPAVAGELFF.

The sample holds one count of this clone. This chain connects TRBV5-1 to TRBJ2-5, with 8 bases that match TRBD1. From germline, CDR1 is SGHRS and CDR2 YFSETQ. CDR3 length: 14 residues. Germline trimming cut 1 base from V and 1 base from J; bases unmatched to any gene: 0. In nucleotides, the CDR3 is TGCGCCAGCAGCTTGACAGGGGGCCAAGAGACCCAGTACTTC. As protein: CASSLTGGQETQYF.

This clone has only one observation. This chain joins TRBV5-5 and TRBJ1-5, with TRBD1 as a possible D gene (5 bases). CDR1 SGHKS and CDR2 YYEKEE come from the germline V gene (reference sequence). The CDR3 runs 17 residues. V lost 3 bases to trimming and J lost 4 bases, with 20 bases between them. The CDR3 bases are TGTGCCAGCAGCTCCCACCAGGGTACCTTTTCAAATCAGCCCCAGCATTTT. It yields the protein CASSSHQGTFSNQPQHF.